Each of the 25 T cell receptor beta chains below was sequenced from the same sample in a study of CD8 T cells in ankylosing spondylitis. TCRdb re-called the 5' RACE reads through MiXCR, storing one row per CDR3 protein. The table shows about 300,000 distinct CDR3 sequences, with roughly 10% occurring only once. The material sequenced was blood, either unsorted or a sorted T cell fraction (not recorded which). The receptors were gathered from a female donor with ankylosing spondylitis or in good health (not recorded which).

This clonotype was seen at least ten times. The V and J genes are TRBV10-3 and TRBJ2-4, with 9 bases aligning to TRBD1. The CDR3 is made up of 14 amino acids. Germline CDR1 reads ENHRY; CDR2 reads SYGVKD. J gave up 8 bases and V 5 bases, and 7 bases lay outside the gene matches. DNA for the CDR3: TGTGCCATCAGTACCGACAGGGGGGGGGACATTCAGTACTTC. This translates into CAISTDRGGDIQYF.

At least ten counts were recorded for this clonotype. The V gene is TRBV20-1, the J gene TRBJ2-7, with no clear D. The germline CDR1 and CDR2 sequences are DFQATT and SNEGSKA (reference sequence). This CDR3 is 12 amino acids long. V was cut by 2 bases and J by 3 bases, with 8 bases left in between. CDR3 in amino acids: CSARQWDYEQYF. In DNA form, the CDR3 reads TGCAGTGCTAGACAGTGGGACTACGAGCAGTACTTC.

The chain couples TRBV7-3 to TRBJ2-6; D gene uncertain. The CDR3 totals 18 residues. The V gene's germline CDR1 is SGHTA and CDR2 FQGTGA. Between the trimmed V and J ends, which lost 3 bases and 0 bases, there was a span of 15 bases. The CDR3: CASSLLGMSLSGANVLTF. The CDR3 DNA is TGTGCCAGCAGCTTGCTGGGGATGAGCCTCTCTGGGGCCAACGTCCTGACTTTC.

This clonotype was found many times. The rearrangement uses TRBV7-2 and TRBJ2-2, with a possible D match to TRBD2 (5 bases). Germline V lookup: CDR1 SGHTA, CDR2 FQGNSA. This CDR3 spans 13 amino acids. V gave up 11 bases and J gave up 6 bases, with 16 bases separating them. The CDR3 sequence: CALKWESSGELFF. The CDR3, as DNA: TGTGCCCTTAAGTGGGAGTCTTCCGGGGAGCTGTTTTTT.

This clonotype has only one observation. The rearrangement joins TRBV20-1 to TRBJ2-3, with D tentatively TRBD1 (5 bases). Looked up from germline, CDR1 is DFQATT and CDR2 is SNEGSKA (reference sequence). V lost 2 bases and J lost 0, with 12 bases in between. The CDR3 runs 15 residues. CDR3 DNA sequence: TGCAGTGCTAGAAACAACAGGATTAGCACAGATACGCAGTATTTT. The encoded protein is CSARNNRISTDTQYF.

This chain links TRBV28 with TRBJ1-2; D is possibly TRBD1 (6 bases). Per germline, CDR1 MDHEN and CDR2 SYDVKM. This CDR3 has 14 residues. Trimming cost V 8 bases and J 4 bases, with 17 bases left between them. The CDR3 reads CASRAHRETYGYTF. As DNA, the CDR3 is TGTGCCAGCCGAGCCCACAGGGAGACCTATGGCTACACCTTC.

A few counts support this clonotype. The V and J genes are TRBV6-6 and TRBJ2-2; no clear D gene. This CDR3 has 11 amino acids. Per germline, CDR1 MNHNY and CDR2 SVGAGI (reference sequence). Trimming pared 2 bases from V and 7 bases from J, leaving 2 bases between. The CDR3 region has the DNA TGTGCCAGCAGTTACGGCGGGGAGCTGTTTTTT. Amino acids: CASSYGGELFF.

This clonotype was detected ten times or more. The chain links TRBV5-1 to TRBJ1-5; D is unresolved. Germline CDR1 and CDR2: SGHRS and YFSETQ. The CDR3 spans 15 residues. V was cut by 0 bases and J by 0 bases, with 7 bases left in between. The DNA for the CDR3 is TGCGCCAGCAGCTTGGGGTTACCTAGCAATCAGCCCCAGCATTTT. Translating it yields CASSLGLPSNQPQHF.

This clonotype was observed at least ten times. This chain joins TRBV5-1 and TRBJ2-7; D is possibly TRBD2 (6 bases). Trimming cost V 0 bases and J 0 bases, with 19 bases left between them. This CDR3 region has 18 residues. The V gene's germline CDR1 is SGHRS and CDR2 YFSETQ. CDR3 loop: CASSLVTSWGPGSYEQYF. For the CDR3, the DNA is TGCGCCAGCAGCTTGGTAACTAGCTGGGGACCAGGCTCCTACGAGCAGTACTTC.

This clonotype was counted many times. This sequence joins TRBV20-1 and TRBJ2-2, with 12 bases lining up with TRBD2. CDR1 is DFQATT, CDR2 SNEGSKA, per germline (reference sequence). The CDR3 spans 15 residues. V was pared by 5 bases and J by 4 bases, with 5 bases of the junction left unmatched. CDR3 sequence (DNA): TGCAGTGCTCACGCTAGCGGGAGGGCCACCGGGGAGCTGTTTTTT. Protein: CSAHASGRATGELFF.

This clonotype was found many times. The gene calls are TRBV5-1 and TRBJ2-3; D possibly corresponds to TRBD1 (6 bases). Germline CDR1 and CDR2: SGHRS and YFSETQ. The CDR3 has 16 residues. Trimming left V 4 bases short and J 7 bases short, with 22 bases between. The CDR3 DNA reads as TGCGCCAGCAGCCCATGGTCTACACAGGGAAGGAATACGCAGTATTTT. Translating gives CASSPWSTQGRNTQYF.

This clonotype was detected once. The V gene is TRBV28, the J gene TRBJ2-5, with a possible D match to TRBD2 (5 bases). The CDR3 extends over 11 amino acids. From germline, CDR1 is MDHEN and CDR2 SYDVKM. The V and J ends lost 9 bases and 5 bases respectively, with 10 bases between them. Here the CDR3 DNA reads TGTGCCAGTATTGAGGGCGAGACCCAGTACTTC. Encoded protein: CASIEGETQYF.

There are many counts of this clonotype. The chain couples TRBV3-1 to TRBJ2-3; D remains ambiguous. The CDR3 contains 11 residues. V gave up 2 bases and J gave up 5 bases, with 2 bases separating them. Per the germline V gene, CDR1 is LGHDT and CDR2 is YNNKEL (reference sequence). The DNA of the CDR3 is TGTGCCAGCAGCCAAATAGATACGCAGTATTTT. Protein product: CASSQIDTQYF.

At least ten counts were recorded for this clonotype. DNA for the CDR3: TGTGCCAGCAGTGAAGCTTTGACAGGGGAGAATCAGCCCCAGCATTTT. Its protein product is CASSEALTGENQPQHF. The chain uses TRBV2 and TRBJ1-5, with 8 bases lining up with TRBD1. Germline V CDR1 and CDR2: SNHLY, FYNNEI. The CDR3 length is 16 residues. V lost 0 bases and J lost 4; bases outside the gene matches: 5.

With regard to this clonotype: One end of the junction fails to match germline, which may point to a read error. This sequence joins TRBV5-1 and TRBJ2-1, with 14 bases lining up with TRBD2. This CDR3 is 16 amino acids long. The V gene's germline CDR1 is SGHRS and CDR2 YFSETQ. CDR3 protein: CASILASPGLAGAQFF. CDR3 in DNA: TGCGCCAGCATCTTGGCATCGCCGGGACTAGCGGGAGCGCAGTTCTTC.

The CDR3 DNA follows: TGTGCCAGCAGCTTAGCCCACAGGGGCCAGGCCTACGAGCAGTACTTC. Its protein product is CASSLAHRGQAYEQYF. The rearrangement uses TRBV7-8 and TRBJ2-7, with 7 bases fitting TRBD1. The V gene's germline CDR1 is SGHVS and CDR2 FQNEAQ. The CDR3 is 16 residues long. V shed 0 bases, J shed 2 bases, and the junction held 7 bases outside the gene matches.

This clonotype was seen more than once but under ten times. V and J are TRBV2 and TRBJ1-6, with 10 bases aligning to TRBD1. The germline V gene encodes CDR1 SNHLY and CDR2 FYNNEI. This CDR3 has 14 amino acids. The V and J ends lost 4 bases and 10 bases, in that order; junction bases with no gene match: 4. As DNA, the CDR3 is TGTGCCAGCAGTGTAGGGACAGGGGCCTCACCCCTCCACTTT. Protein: CASSVGTGASPLHF.

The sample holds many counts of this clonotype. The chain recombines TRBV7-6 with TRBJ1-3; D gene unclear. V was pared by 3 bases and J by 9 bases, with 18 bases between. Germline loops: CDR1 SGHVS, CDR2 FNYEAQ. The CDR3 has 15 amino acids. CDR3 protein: CASSLSGLLYGTIYF. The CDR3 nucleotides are TGTGCCAGCAGCTTGTCCGGGCTCCTGTACGGCACCATATATTTT.

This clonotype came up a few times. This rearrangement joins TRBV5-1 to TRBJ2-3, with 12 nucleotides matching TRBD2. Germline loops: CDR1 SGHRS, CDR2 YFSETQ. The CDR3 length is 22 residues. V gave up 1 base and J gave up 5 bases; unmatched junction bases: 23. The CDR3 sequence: CASSLTNLLFGTSGREGDTQYF. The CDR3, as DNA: TGCGCCAGCAGCTTGACCAATCTACTATTCGGGACTAGCGGGCGAGAAGGAGATACGCAGTATTTT.

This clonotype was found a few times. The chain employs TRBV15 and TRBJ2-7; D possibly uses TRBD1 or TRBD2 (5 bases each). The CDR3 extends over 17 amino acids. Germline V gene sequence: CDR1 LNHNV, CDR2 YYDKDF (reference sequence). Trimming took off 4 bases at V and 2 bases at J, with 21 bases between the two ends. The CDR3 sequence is CATSKRSGTHLPYEQYF. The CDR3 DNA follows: TGTGCCACCAGCAAGCGATCCGGGACCCACCTGCCCTACGAGCAGTACTTC.

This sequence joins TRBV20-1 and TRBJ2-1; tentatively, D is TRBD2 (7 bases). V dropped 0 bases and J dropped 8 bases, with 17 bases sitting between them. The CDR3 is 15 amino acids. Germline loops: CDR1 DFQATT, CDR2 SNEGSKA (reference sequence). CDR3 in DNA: TGCAGTGCTAGAGAGGCCCGAGGGGGGGGCCATGAGCAGTTCTTC. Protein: CSAREARGGGHEQFF.

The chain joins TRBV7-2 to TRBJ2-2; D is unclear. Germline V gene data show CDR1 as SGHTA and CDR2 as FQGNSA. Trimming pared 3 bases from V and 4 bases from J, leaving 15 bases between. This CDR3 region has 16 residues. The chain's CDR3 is CASSFVGTPSTGELFF. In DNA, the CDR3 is TGTGCCAGCAGCTTCGTCGGTACTCCTAGCACCGGGGAGCTGTTTTTT.

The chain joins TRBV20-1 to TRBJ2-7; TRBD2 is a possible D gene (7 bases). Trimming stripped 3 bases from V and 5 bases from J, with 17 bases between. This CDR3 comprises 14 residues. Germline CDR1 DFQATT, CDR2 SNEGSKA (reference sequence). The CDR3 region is CSASDSAGADEQYF. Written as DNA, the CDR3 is TGCAGTGCTAGTGACTCGGCGGGGGCGGACGAGCAGTACTTC.

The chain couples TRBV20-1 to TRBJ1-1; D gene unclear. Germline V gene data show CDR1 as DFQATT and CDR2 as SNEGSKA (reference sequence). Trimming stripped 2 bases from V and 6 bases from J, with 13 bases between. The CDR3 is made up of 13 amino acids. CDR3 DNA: TGCAGTGCTAGAAAGGTGGCGAGCGCTGAAGCTTTCTTT. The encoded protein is CSARKVASAEAFF.

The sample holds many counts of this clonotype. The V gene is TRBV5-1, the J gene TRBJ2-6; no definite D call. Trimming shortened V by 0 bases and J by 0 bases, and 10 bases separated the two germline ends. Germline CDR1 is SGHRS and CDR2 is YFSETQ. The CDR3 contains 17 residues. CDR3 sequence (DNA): TGCGCCAGCAGCTTGGCTGGTACGGTCTCTGGGGCCAACGTCCTGACTTTC. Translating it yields CASSLAGTVSGANVLTF.